The 23 T cell receptor beta chains listed next were all sequenced from one sample in a study of blood T cell repertoires in COVID-19. Produced via immunoSEQ multiplex PCR; TCRdb's table is partial and in-frame only. The profile covers around 300,000 clones, with nearly 90% appearing a single time and less than 10% taken by the ten largest. The specimen was peripheral blood. The receptors come from a man in his late teens or twenties with active or convalescent COVID-19.

This clone was seen once. The chain couples TRBV12-3 or TRBV12-4 to TRBJ1-5; weak D call: TRBD1 (6 bases). The CDR3 sequence is 13 residues long. V was shortened by 2 bases and J by 4 bases, with 6 bases between the two germline ends. The DNA of the CDR3 is TGTGCCAGCAGTTTACAGGGGAATCAGCCCCAGCATTTT. This translates into CASSLQGNQPQHF.

The chain has TRBV28 and TRBJ2-5; maybe TRBD2 (6 bases). This CDR3 region has 16 residues. Germline CDR1 is MDHEN and CDR2 is SYDVKM. Trimming stripped 4 bases from V and 0 bases from J, with 15 bases between. In DNA, the CDR3 is TGTGCCAGCAGTTATGCCAGGGACTCGTACCAAGAGACCCAGTACTTC. This sequence encodes CASSYARDSYQETQYF.

This clone showed up just a few times. The chain is built from TRBV3-1 (or the pseudogene TRBV3-2) and TRBJ2-7, with unresolved D. CDR1 and CDR2 (germline): LGHDT, YNNKEL (reference sequence). V was trimmed by 2 bases and J by 5 bases, leaving 7 bases between them. The CDR3 sequence is 12 residues long. The CDR3 coding sequence is TGTGCCAGCAGCCAATATTTTGACGAGCAGTACTTC. It specifies CASSQYFDEQYF.

The chain recombines TRBV4-3 with TRBJ1-1; D may be TRBD1 (6 bases). CDR1 LGHNA and CDR2 YSLEER come from the germline V gene. Trimming pared 3 bases from V and 6 bases from J, leaving 17 bases between. This CDR3 has 15 amino acids. Here the CDR3 DNA reads TGCGCCAGCAGCCAGGGGGCACAGGGTAGTTCTGAAGCTTTCTTT. Residues: CASSQGAQGSSEAFF.

The CDR3 DNA is TGTGCCAGCAGCTCTTACATGGGCCCCTGGGGAGAGGATGGCTACACCTTC. This codes for CASSSYMGPWGEDGYTF. This chain links TRBV5-6 with TRBJ1-2, with D unclear. The CDR3 sequence is 17 residues long. V was cut by 3 bases and J by 6 bases, with 24 bases left in between. Germline V gene data show CDR1 as SGHDT and CDR2 as YYEEEE.

The chain links TRBV12-5 to TRBJ2-1, with 11 bases fitting TRBD1. CDR1 is LGHNT, CDR2 FRNRAP, per germline. The CDR3 totals 13 residues. V gave up 11 bases and J gave up 4 bases; unmatched junction bases: 4. The CDR3 spells CASDRGRYNEQFF. CDR3 bases: TGTGCTTCGGACAGGGGGCGTTACAATGAGCAGTTCTTC. Full variable domain (outside the CDR3, taken from reference TRBV12-5 and TRBJ2-1): DARVTQTPRHKVTEMGQEVTMRCQPILGHNTVFWYRQTMMQGLELLAYFRNRAPLDDSGMPKDRFSAEMPDATLATLKIQPSEPRDSAVYFCASDRGRYNEQFFGPGTRLTVL.

This chain connects TRBV19 to TRBJ2-2; possibly TRBD1 for D (6 bases). Between the trimmed V and J ends, which lost 8 bases and 4 bases, there was a span of 11 bases. The CDR3 contains 13 residues. The V gene's germline CDR1 is LNHDA and CDR2 SQIVND (reference sequence). For the CDR3, the DNA is TGTGCCAGTGATCAGGGGACCACCGGGGAGCTGTTTTTT. Amino acid sequence: CASDQGTTGELFF.

This rearrangement joins TRBV9 to TRBJ1-1, with 7 bases that match TRBD1. The CDR3 sequence is 14 residues long. Germline V gene lookup returns CDR1 SGDLS and CDR2 YYNGEE. The trim removed 3 bases at V and 3 bases at J, leaving 5 bases unmatched. The CDR3 loop is CASSARGGYTEAFF. The CDR3 DNA reads TGTGCCAGCAGCGCGCGAGGGGGCTACACTGAAGCTTTCTTT.

This chain links TRBV19 with TRBJ1-5; D gene uncertain. In germline, CDR1 is LNHDA, CDR2 SQIVND (reference sequence). The CDR3 covers 17 residues. The V end lost 1 base, the J end lost 5 bases, and 18 bases lay between the germline ends. The CDR3 bases are TGTGCCAGTAGTATAGTTTTTGGGCAGTCCCACCATCAGCCCCAGCATTTT. Residues: CASSIVFGQSHHQPQHF.

This chain uses TRBV19 with TRBJ1-4; possible D gene TRBD1, 6 bases. Germline V gene lookup returns CDR1 LNHDA and CDR2 SQIVND (reference sequence). V was clipped by 3 bases and J by 10 bases, with 21 bases between them. This CDR3 has 16 residues. CDR3 in amino acids: CASSMSRGRGGRKLFF. CDR3 in DNA: TGTGCCAGTAGTATGAGCAGGGGCCGCGGGGGTCGAAAACTGTTTTTT.

The chain has TRBV5-1 and TRBJ1-4, with D possibly TRBD1 on 6 matching bases. CDR3 length: 15 residues. Germline-derived CDR1 and CDR2 are SGHRS and YFSETQ. V gave up 6 bases and J gave up 5 bases, with 17 bases separating them. The CDR3 DNA reads as TGCGCCAGCACTCAAGACGGACAGTTGAATGAAAAACTGTTTTTT. Translating it yields CASTQDGQLNEKLFF.

The gene calls are TRBV13 and TRBJ1-5; D possibly corresponds to TRBD1 (6 bases). Germline assignment: CDR1 PRHDT and CDR2 FYEKMQ (reference sequence). Trimming cost V 4 bases and J 1 base, with 8 bases left between them. CDR3 length equals 14 residues. CDR3 in DNA: TGTGCCAGCAGCTCAGGACAGAGCAATCAGCCCCAGCATTTT. Residues: CASSSGQSNQPQHF.

The rearrangement uses TRBV24-1 and TRBJ1-2; D call uncertain. The ends were cut back, 1 base at V and 0 bases at J, with 14 bases in the middle. Per germline, CDR1 KGHDR and CDR2 SFDVKD. This CDR3 spans 17 amino acids. The CDR3 region is CATSDLRELLPNYGYTF. The DNA for the CDR3 is TGTGCCACCAGTGATTTACGGGAGCTCCTACCTAACTATGGCTACACCTTC.

The V gene is TRBV27, the J gene TRBJ1-1, with D maybe TRBD1 (6 bases). Germline CDR1 reads MNHEY; CDR2 reads SMNVEV (reference sequence). The CDR3 consists of 12 residues. V lost 8 bases, J lost 4 bases, and 11 bases lay in between. The CDR3 reads CASQGMGTEAFF. The CDR3 DNA sequence: TGTGCCAGCCAGGGGATGGGCACTGAAGCTTTCTTT.

This chain links TRBV7-6 with TRBJ1-3; TRBD1 aligns across 10 bases. V gave up 4 bases and J gave up 2 bases; unmatched junction bases: 2. Germline CDR1 reads SGHVS; CDR2 reads FNYEAQ. The length of the CDR3 is 15 residues. The CDR3 DNA sequence: TGTGCCAGCAGCTATGGGACAGGGGCTGGAAACACCATATATTTT. Translated, it gives CASSYGTGAGNTIYF.

The V and J genes are TRBV27 and TRBJ1-2, with TRBD1 as a possible D gene (5 bases). Trimming pared 6 bases from V and 0 bases from J, leaving 20 bases between. The CDR3 is made up of 17 amino acids. Germline CDR1 is MNHEY and CDR2 is SMNVEV (reference sequence). The CDR3: CASSLQQVPTTNYGYTF. CDR3 DNA sequence: TGTGCCAGCAGCCTCCAACAGGTCCCCACGACTAACTATGGCTACACCTTC.

CDR3 region: CASSPGTSGTGELFF. CDR3 coding DNA: TGTGCCAGCAGTCCCGGGACTAGCGGAACCGGGGAGCTGTTTTTT. The rearrangement uses TRBV27 and TRBJ2-2, with TRBD2 identical over 11 bases. V shed 5 bases, J shed 5 bases, and the junction held 4 bases outside the gene matches. The germline CDR1 and CDR2 sequences are MNHEY and SMNVEV (reference sequence). The CDR3 sequence is 15 residues long.

The gene calls are TRBV14 and TRBJ1-6; D uncertain. Germline V CDR1 and CDR2: SGHDN, FVKESK. Between the trimmed V and J ends, which lost 1 base and 12 bases, there was a span of 19 bases. This CDR3 has 16 residues. The CDR3 region has the DNA TGTGCCAGCAGCCAAGGTTTTCTGGATCGGGTTCTACCCCTCCACTTT. Amino acid sequence: CASSQGFLDRVLPLHF. Full variable domain (outside the CDR3, taken from reference TRBV14 and TRBJ1-6): EAGVTQFPSHSVIEKGQTVTLRCDPISGHDNLYWYRRVMGKEIKFLLHFVKESKQDESGMPNNRFLAERTGGTYSTLKVQPAELEDSGVYFCASSQGFLDRVLPLHFGNGTRLTVT.

The rearrangement uses TRBV6-2 or TRBV6-3 and TRBJ1-1; D is unresolved. The V and J ends lost 4 bases and 0 bases respectively, with 9 bases between them. The germline gives CDR1 MNHEY, CDR2 SVGEGT. The CDR3 is 14 amino acids. The CDR3 DNA is TGTGCCAGCAGTTTGGAGGAATTGAACACTGAAGCTTTCTTT. Amino acid sequence: CASSLEELNTEAFF.

The chain couples TRBV2 to TRBJ1-1; D might be TRBD1 (5 bases). Germline CDR1 and CDR2: SNHLY and FYNNEI. The CDR3 contains 13 residues. V gave up 6 bases and J gave up 2 bases, with 10 bases separating them. CDR3 protein: CASRATANTEAFF. CDR3 sequence (DNA): TGTGCCAGCAGAGCGACAGCTAACACTGAAGCTTTCTTT.

This chain connects TRBV10-2 to TRBJ2-3; tentatively, D is TRBD2 (5 bases). The V gene's germline CDR1 is WSHSY and CDR2 SAAADI. The CDR3 has 13 amino acids. V was trimmed by 8 bases and J by 4 bases, leaving 13 bases between them. The CDR3 sequence is CASQKEVPDTQYF. As DNA, the CDR3 is TGCGCCAGCCAGAAGGAGGTCCCAGATACGCAGTATTTT.

The CDR3: CASSLGHEITGELFF. CDR3 DNA: TGCGCCAGCAGCCTGGGACACGAAATCACCGGGGAGCTGTTTTTT. The V and J genes are TRBV5-1 and TRBJ2-2; D might be TRBD1 (6 bases). Trimming left V 4 bases short and J 4 bases short, with 14 bases between. The germline CDR1 and CDR2 sequences are SGHRS and YFSETQ. This CDR3 spans 15 amino acids.

V usage is TRBV6-5 and J usage is TRBJ1-5; 8 positions match TRBD1. The trim removed 0 bases at V and 3 bases at J, leaving 1 base unmatched. This CDR3 region has 15 residues. Germline V gene data show CDR1 as MNHEY and CDR2 as SVGAGI. The DNA for the CDR3 is TGTGCCAGCAGTTACTCGACAGGGGCCAATCAGCCCCAGCATTTT. Its protein product is CASSYSTGANQPQHF.